These T cell receptor beta chains were read from a single sample in a study of beta chain features in type 1 diabetes. Sequenced by immunoSEQ multiplex PCR; TCRdb stores in-frame clones only, minus some. Of more than 300,000 clones in the sample, about 12% were seen once. Sequenced material: naive CD4+ T cells from blood. These receptors originate from a man in his late teens or twenties in good health. Both conserved end residues are part of each CDR3. Each record gives: J gene, V gene, D gene, clone size, CDR3 protein, CDR3 DNA. The D gene is left open where the match is weak. Clone size is given for some rows only: seen once, a few or many times, or a class if the clone is expanded.

>TRBJ2-1|TRBV6-5|-|-
CASSYLASPHNEQFF
TGTGCCAGCAGTTACTTGGCTAGCCCCCATAATGAGCAGTTCTTC
>TRBJ1-6|TRBV7-2|-|few
CASSPTDRSPLHF
TGTGCCAGCAGCCCAACCGACAGATCACCCCTCCACTTT
>TRBJ2-7|TRBV7-2|TRBD1|-
CASSFAGTGFSEQYF
TGTGCCAGCAGCTTCGCCGGGACAGGTTTTAGCGAGCAGTACTTC
>TRBJ2-7|TRBV5-1|TRBD1|-
CASSLAGQVSYEQYF
TGCGCCAGCAGCTTGGCCGGACAGGTCTCCTACGAGCAGTACTTC
>TRBJ2-1|TRBV2|-|-
CASSENGEQFF
TGTGCCAGCAGTGAGAACGGTGAGCAGTTCTTC
>TRBJ1-2|TRBV5-1|-|few
CASRETDSYGYTF
TGCGCCAGCAGGGAGACAGATAGCTATGGCTACACCTTC
>TRBJ1-3|TRBV7-8|-|few
CASSSDRRPGNTIYF
TGTGCCAGCAGCTCCGACAGGCGGCCTGGAAACACCATATATTTT
>TRBJ1-1|TRBV30|-|-
CAWSRIPGGGGMNTEAFF
TGTGCCTGGAGCAGAATCCCTGGAGGAGGCGGGATGAACACTGAAGCTTTCTTT
>TRBJ2-5|TRBV7-3|TRBD2|-
CASSSHLAGYHQETQYF
TGTGCCAGCAGCTCGCACCTAGCGGGCTACCACCAAGAGACCCAGTACTTC
>TRBJ2-7|TRBV11-2|TRBD2|few
CASSLTGGPYEQYF
TGTGCCAGCAGCTTGACGGGGGGGCCCTACGAGCAGTACTTC
>TRBJ2-7|TRBV25-1|-|-
CASSDQTRQVGYEQYF
TGTGCCAGCAGTGACCAAACCCGACAGGTTGGCTACGAGCAGTACTTC
>TRBJ1-2|TRBV29-1|TRBD1|few
CSVGQGGYGYTF
TGCAGCGTCGGACAGGGGGGATATGGCTACACCTTC